The 17 T cell receptor beta chains listed next were all sequenced from one sample in a study of OX40 agonist ivuxolimab in advanced cancers. Library prep was done by the immunoSEQ multiplex PCR assay. TCRdb retrieved this table from immuneACCESS and kept in-frame rearrangements only. Not all clones are present; in checked studies, unresolved V genes account for under half, and no reason is known for the remainder. Here the sample has some 67,000 clones; about four fifths occur a single time. The top ten constitute about 5% of the sample. The material was CD4+ or CD8+ T cells sorted from blood, obtained in a trial of the OX40 agonist ivuxolimab. Source of these receptors: an adult with an advanced solid tumor such as melanoma, head and neck, liver or kidney cancer.

The CDR3 reads CASSAGDGGGETQYF. In DNA, the CDR3 is TGTGCCAGCAGTGCCGGGGACGGTGGAGGAGAGACCCAGTACTTC. This chain links TRBV6-1 with TRBJ2-5, with D perhaps being TRBD1 or TRBD2 (5 bases each). This CDR3 is built from 15 residues. Germline V CDR1 and CDR2: MNHNS, SASEGT. V lost 4 bases, J lost 4 bases, and 16 bases lay in between.

This chain connects TRBV18 to TRBJ1-1; 8 bases align to TRBD1. The V segment lost 2 bases and the J segment 5 bases; nucleotides outside the gene matches: 4. The CDR3 runs 14 residues. CDR1 is KGHSH, CDR2 LQKENI, per germline. Here the CDR3 DNA reads TGTGCCAGCTCACCAAACAGGGGGAATACTGAAGCTTTCTTT. Protein: CASSPNRGNTEAFF.

The chain has TRBV30 and TRBJ2-2; possible D gene TRBD1, 6 bases. The germline V gene has CDR1 GTSNPN and CDR2 SVGIG (reference sequence). The CDR3 sequence is 15 residues long. The ends were cut back, 5 bases at V and 4 bases at J, with 17 bases in the middle. The CDR3 loop is CAWVGTGLATGELFF. CDR3 DNA: TGTGCCTGGGTGGGAACAGGGTTGGCCACCGGGGAGCTGTTTTTT.

CDR3 in amino acids: CASSLVYPGQGKFF. DNA of the CDR3: TGTGCCAGCAGCTTGGTGTATCCGGGACAGGGGAAGTTCTTC. This chain links TRBV5-5 with TRBJ2-1, with 10 bases fitting TRBD1. CDR3 size: 14 residues. Looked up from germline, CDR1 is SGHKS and CDR2 is YYEKEE (reference sequence). Unmatched junction bases numbered 8, after V lost 0 bases and J lost 14 bases.

The gene calls are TRBV27 and TRBJ2-4; possibly TRBD2 for D (6 bases). Germline V gives CDR1 MNHEY, CDR2 SMNVEV (reference sequence). V was trimmed by 0 bases and J by 9 bases, leaving 9 bases between them. The CDR3 runs 13 residues. CDR3 sequence reads: CASSLSGGIIQYF. The CDR3 DNA reads as TGTGCCAGCAGTTTATCCGGGGGAATCATTCAGTACTTC.

The chain employs TRBV5-1 and TRBJ2-1; D unclear. The CDR3 sequence is 14 residues long. Deletions cut 1 base from V and 2 bases from J, with 7 bases between. Germline values: CDR1 SGHRS, CDR2 YFSETQ. CDR3: CASSLSSAYNEQFF. The CDR3 DNA is TGCGCCAGCAGCTTGTCTTCCGCCTACAATGAGCAGTTCTTC.

The chain employs TRBV28 and TRBJ1-2, with 9 nucleotides matching TRBD1. Germline lookup yields CDR1 MDHEN and CDR2 SYDVKM. V shed 5 bases, J shed 5 bases, and the junction held 12 bases outside the gene matches. The CDR3 totals 16 residues. The CDR3 region has the DNA TGTGCCAGCAGTGTGATGGTGGGACAGGGCCCATATGGCTACACCTTC. This gives the protein CASSVMVGQGPYGYTF.

The J gene is TRBJ1-2, the V gene TRBV13; D is uncertain. The CDR3 runs to 13 residues. The ends were cut back, 0 bases at V and 6 bases at J, with 8 bases in the middle. Looked up from germline, CDR1 is PRHDT and CDR2 is FYEKMQ (reference sequence). This CDR3 reads CASSLGTSNGYTF. The CDR3 region has the DNA TGTGCCAGCAGCTTAGGGACTTCTAATGGCTACACCTTC. Variable domain in full (rest from reference TRBV13 and TRBJ1-2): AAGVIQSPRHLIKEKRETATLKCYPIPRHDTVYWYQQGPGQDPQFLISFYEKMQSDKGSIPDRFSAQQFSDYHSELNMSSLELGDSALYFCASSLGTSNGYTFGSGTRLTVV.

The chain recombines TRBV5-1 with TRBJ2-3; TRBD2 agrees at 14 bases. The CDR3 sequence is 15 residues long. Trimming removed 3 bases from V and 6 bases from J; junction bases left unmatched: 3. CDR1 and CDR2 from the germline V gene are SGHRS and YFSETQ. CDR3 nucleotides: TGCGCCAGCAGCTCGCGGACTAGCGGGAGGGATACGCAGTATTTT. This translates into CASSSRTSGRDTQYF.

This chain uses TRBV6-1 with TRBJ2-2; D is unclear. This CDR3 comprises 14 residues. Germline CDR1 reads MNHNS; CDR2 reads SASEGT. V dropped 11 bases and J dropped 1 base, with 14 bases sitting between them. The chain's CDR3 is CAAHPQQNTGELFF. CDR3 sequence (DNA): TGTGCCGCCCACCCCCAGCAGAACACCGGGGAGCTGTTTTTT.

The chain is built from TRBV7-6 and TRBJ2-1, with TRBD2 identical over 12 bases. This CDR3 has 17 residues. V trimming: 5 bases; J trimming: 8 bases; junction bases outside the gene matches: 13. The germline gives CDR1 SGHVS, CDR2 FNYEAQ. CDR3: CASSPETSGSSFDEQFF. DNA for the CDR3: TGTGCCAGCAGCCCAGAGACTAGCGGGAGCAGTTTCGATGAGCAGTTCTTC. Combining the CDR3 with reference TRBV7-6 and TRBJ2-1 gives the whole variable domain GAGVSQSPRYKVTKRGQDVALRCDPISGHVSLYWYRQALGQGPEFLTYFNYEAQQDKSGLPNDRFSAERPEGSISTLTIQRTEQRDSAMYRCASSPETSGSSFDEQFFGPGTRLTVL.

This clone was recorded only once. The chain has TRBV7-2 and TRBJ2-2; 8 bases agree with TRBD1. V trimming: 4 bases; J trimming: 6 bases; junction bases outside the gene matches: 10. The CDR3 runs 16 residues. Germline loops: CDR1 SGHTA, CDR2 FQGNSA. This CDR3 is CASSSAGNRGAGELFF. DNA of the CDR3: TGTGCCAGCAGCTCCGCCGGGAACAGGGGGGCCGGGGAGCTGTTTTTT.

This sequence joins TRBV4-1 and TRBJ1-1; 8 nucleotides line up with TRBD1. The junction had 8 bases not matched to a gene; V was cut back by 5 bases and J by 3 bases. Germline-derived CDR1 and CDR2 are MGHRA and YSYEKL. The CDR3 is 15 residues long. Here the CDR3 DNA reads TGCGCCAGCAGCGGACGAAGACAGGGGCACACTGAAGCTTTCTTT. This translates into CASSGRRQGHTEAFF.

The sample holds one count of this clone. J is TRBJ2-5 and V is TRBV27; 10 bases align to TRBD2. With 7 bases clipped from V and 5 bases from J, the junction kept 10 bases outside the gene matches. The CDR3 extends over 15 amino acids. The V gene's germline CDR1 is MNHEY and CDR2 SMNVEV (reference sequence). In DNA form, the CDR3 reads TGTGCCAGCACCTTAGCGGGAGGCCGGAGTGAGACCCAGTACTTC. Amino acids: CASTLAGGRSETQYF.

The chain couples TRBV5-1 to TRBJ1-6; TRBD1 matches at 7 bases. Unmatched junction bases numbered 2, after V lost 1 base and J lost 7 bases. The CDR3 runs to 14 residues. Germline CDR1 SGHRS, CDR2 YFSETQ. The CDR3 sequence: CASSLTGANSPLHF. The CDR3 DNA is TGCGCCAGCAGCTTGACAGGGGCCAATTCACCCCTCCACTTT.

As DNA, the CDR3 is TGTGCCAGCAGCCCCGGGACATATAGCACAGATACGCAGTATTTT. Translating gives CASSPGTYSTDTQYF. The V call is TRBV5-4, the J call TRBJ2-3, with D possibly being TRBD1 (6 bases). Trimming stripped 4 bases from V and 0 bases from J, with 12 bases between. Germline lookup yields CDR1 SGHNT and CDR2 YYREEE (reference sequence). The CDR3 is 15 amino acids. Complete variable domain (other parts from reference TRBV5-4 and TRBJ2-3): ETGVTQSPTHLIKTRGQQVTLRCSSQSGHNTVSWYQQALGQGPQFIFQYYREEENGRGNFPPRFSGLQFPNYSSELNVNALELDDSALYLCASSPGTYSTDTQYFGPGTRLTVL.

Only a few counts were recorded for this clone. The chain couples TRBV7-2 to TRBJ1-3, with TRBD1 matching 7 bases. Germline V gene sequence: CDR1 SGHTA, CDR2 FQGNSA. Trimming cost V 0 bases and J 4 bases; bases outside gene matches: 6. The CDR3 contains 16 residues. This CDR3 reads CASSLAVPGQGNTIYF. The CDR3, as DNA: TGTGCCAGCAGCTTAGCTGTACCGGGACAGGGAAACACCATATATTTT. The full variable domain, in which reference TRBV7-2 and TRBJ1-3 provide the parts outside the CDR3, is GAGVSQSPSNKVTEKGKDVELRCDPISGHTALYWYRQSLGQGLEFLIYFQGNSAPDKSGLPSDRFSAERTGGSVSTLTIQRTQQEDSAVYLCASSLAVPGQGNTIYFGEGSWLTVV.